The clone carrying this T cell receptor beta chain was found a few times. As yet, its antigen is unknown. V gave up 4 bases and J gave up 2 bases, with 11 bases separating them. This CDR3 is 14 amino acids long. Germline-derived CDR1 and CDR2 are SGDLS and YYNGEE. The repertoire was sequenced with immunoSEQ multiplex PCR; TCRdb's copy has only in-frame clones and lacks some. In the table there are roughly 8,100 clones, about 56% of which are singletons. This specimen comes from a study of T cells in narcolepsy. About the research overall: Donors had narcolepsy type 1 or type 2, or were healthy controls.

Regarding the study as a whole: Reportedly, autoreactive clonotypes were serially detected in patients' blood but not controls'.

Sequencing was carried out using CD45RA- memory CD8+ T cells from PBMCs. The chain joins TRBV9 to TRBJ2-3, with D tentatively TRBD1 or TRBD2 (5 bases each). The receptor's source is a human donor with narcolepsy. CDR3 bases: TGTGCCAGCAGCCTCTTCGGGGCCACAGATACGCAGTATTTT. Amino acid sequence: CASSLFGATDTQYF.